This T cell receptor (beta chain) was identified during a study of blood T cell repertoires in COVID-19. Study-wide background: PBMCs, B-cell-depleted T cells, or T cells were the source of the cDNA or gDNA that made up the material.

The V gene lost 0 bases and the J gene lost 0 bases, with 8 bases spanning the gap. The germline CDR1 and CDR2 sequences are SGHRS and YFSETQ. This CDR3 has 15 residues. TCRdb's copy holds only in-frame clones and misses some; the assay was immunoSEQ multiplex PCR. This table has a few hundred thousand clones, 70% to 90% appearing once. The sequenced sample consisted of PBMCs or T cells enriched from blood (not recorded which). This TCR was sampled from a man aged 30 to 45 who had recovered from COVID-19. The rearrangement joins TRBV5-1 to TRBJ2-3, with D maybe TRBD2 (5 bases). The CDR3 coding sequence is TGCGCCAGCAGCTTGGCAGCGGCTAGCACAGATACGCAGTATTTT. The encoded protein is CASSLAAASTDTQYF.